The 25 T cell receptor beta chains reported below all come from one sample, sequenced in a study of T-cell reconstitution after alpha-beta-depleted transplantation in children. During its preparation, the TCRbeta library received unique molecular identifiers. A single record per CDR3 protein comes from TCRdb applying MiXCR to the PCR reads. This table holds 200,000 to 250,000 distinct CDR3 sequences, roughly 10% found once. Specimen: PBMCs, collected before TCRalphabeta/CD19-depleted stem cell transplant. These receptors all stem from a child less than two years old with acute myeloid leukemia, due to receive a stem cell transplant.

This clonotype appeared many times. The CDR3 DNA follows: TGCAGTGCTAGAGATCCTCGAATAGGGTTGAATGAGCAGTTCTTC. As protein: CSARDPRIGLNEQFF. The V and J genes are TRBV20-1 and TRBJ2-1; D unclear. Deletions cut 0 bases from V and 7 bases from J, with 16 bases between. The CDR3 extends over 15 amino acids. Germline V CDR1 and CDR2: DFQATT, SNEGSKA (reference sequence).

This clonotype was seen many times. The V and J genes are TRBV5-1 and TRBJ1-2; perhaps TRBD1 as D (5 bases). CDR3 length: 15 residues. The germline V gene has CDR1 SGHRS and CDR2 YFSETQ. V dropped 4 bases and J dropped 3 bases, with 16 bases sitting between them. The DNA of the CDR3 is TGCGCCAGCAGCCTCCATCCTGGAGGGGACTATGGCTACACCTTC. It is translated as CASSLHPGGDYGYTF.

This clonotype has ten or more counts. V is TRBV5-1 and J is TRBJ1-1; D remains ambiguous. There are 14 residues in the CDR3. V lost 0 bases and J 5 bases, leaving 11 bases between the germline ends. Germline-derived CDR1 and CDR2 are SGHRS and YFSETQ. CDR3 loop: CASSLGIGRTEAFF. In DNA form, the CDR3 reads TGCGCCAGCAGCTTGGGGATTGGGAGAACTGAAGCTTTCTTT.

This clonotype was observed at least ten times. The genes are TRBV5-1 and TRBJ2-1; D is possibly TRBD1 (5 bases). From germline, CDR1 is SGHRS and CDR2 YFSETQ. V gave up 3 bases and J gave up 8 bases, with 9 bases separating them. There are 12 residues in the CDR3. CDR3 in amino acids: CASSSQGYEQFF. CDR3 nucleotides: TGCGCCAGCAGCTCGCAGGGTTATGAGCAGTTCTTC.

This clonotype came up many times. The rearrangement joins TRBV2 to TRBJ1-2, with D perhaps matching TRBD1 (5 bases). The CDR3 length is 12 residues. The V and J ends lost 7 bases and 3 bases respectively, with 9 bases between them. Germline V gene sequence: CDR1 SNHLY, CDR2 FYNNEI. The CDR3 protein is CASTRGDYGYTF. In nucleotides, the CDR3 is TGTGCCAGCACCAGAGGGGACTATGGCTACACCTTC. Using reference TRBV2 and TRBJ1-2 for the parts outside the CDR3, the full variable domain is EPEVTQTPSHQVTQMGQEVILRCVPISNHLYFYWYRQILGQKVEFLVSFYNNEISEKSEIFDDQFSVERPDGSNFTLKIRSTKLEDSAMYFCASTRGDYGYTFGSGTRLTVV.

In its sample, this clonotype was seen many times. V is TRBV4-3 and J is TRBJ2-7; the D gene is possibly TRBD2 (5 bases). Per the germline V gene, CDR1 is LGHNA and CDR2 is YSLEER. CDR3 length equals 14 residues. V was shortened by 0 bases and J by 3 bases, with 9 bases between the two germline ends. This CDR3 reads CASSQDRADYEQYF. The CDR3 nucleotides are TGCGCCAGCAGCCAAGATCGAGCGGACTACGAGCAGTACTTC.

This clonotype was counted at least ten times. The V and J genes are TRBV21-1 and TRBJ2-2. TRBV21-1 is a documented pseudogene. CDR3 length: 17 residues. CDR3 in DNA: TGTGCCAGCAGCAAACTTTCGGGTCTTAGGAACACCGGGGAGCTGTTTTTT. Its protein product is CASSKLSGLRNTGELFF.

This clonotype was seen many times. The chain carries TRBV7-2 and TRBJ2-6, with D uncertain. V lost 1 base, J lost 4 bases, and 8 bases lay in between. Germline CDR1 and CDR2: SGHTA and FQGNSA. The CDR3 is 15 residues long. For the CDR3, the DNA is TGTGCCAGCAGCTTAGACTTATTGGGGGCCAACGTCCTGACTTTC. The encoded protein is CASSLDLLGANVLTF.

This clonotype was observed many times. V is TRBV7-9 and J is TRBJ2-2; D might be TRBD2 (6 bases). The CDR3 runs to 13 residues. V was trimmed by 1 base and J by 10 bases, leaving 10 bases between them. Germline V gene sequence: CDR1 SEHNR, CDR2 FQNEAQ (reference sequence). Here the CDR3 reads CASSLGRGTELFF. The CDR3 DNA reads TGTGCCAGCAGCTTAGGCCGGGGGACGGAGCTGTTTTTT.

This clonotype was found many times. The chain is built from TRBV12-3 or TRBV12-4 and TRBJ2-1, with TRBD2 identical over 16 bases. Trimming at V came to 5 bases and at J to 6 bases, leaving 10 bases not matched to a gene. The CDR3 has 18 residues. The DNA of the CDR3 is TGTGCCAGCAGTCCCGGGACTAGCGGGAGGGCCAAGTTCAATGAGCAGTTCTTC. It is translated as CASSPGTSGRAKFNEQFF.

This clonotype came up many times. The genes are TRBV11-2 and TRBJ1-1; D is unresolved. Germline assignment: CDR1 SGHAT and CDR2 FQNNGV. The CDR3 is 16 amino acids. The V gene lost 2 bases and the J gene lost 0 bases, with 13 bases spanning the gap. The CDR3 protein is CASSLQLVLLNTEAFF. Written as DNA, the CDR3 is TGTGCCAGCAGCTTACAATTAGTGCTGCTGAACACTGAAGCTTTCTTT.

This chain connects TRBV11-2 to TRBJ2-7, with 11 nucleotides matching TRBD1. The trim removed 5 bases at V and 4 bases at J, leaving 7 bases unmatched. CDR3 size: 15 residues. Germline values: CDR1 SGHAT, CDR2 FQNNGV. The CDR3 DNA reads TGTGCCAGCAGCCGATCCGGGACAGGGGGTTACGAGCAGTACTTC. It yields the protein CASSRSGTGGYEQYF.

V gene TRBV11-2 combines with J gene TRBJ2-3; D unclear. The CDR3 sequence is 13 residues long. Germline assignment: CDR1 SGHAT and CDR2 FQNNGV. V lost 0 bases to trimming and J lost 2 bases, with 3 bases between them. This CDR3 is CASSLEPTDTQYF. For the CDR3, the DNA is TGTGCCAGCAGCTTAGAGCCCACAGATACGCAGTATTTT.

The CDR3 region has the DNA TGTGCCTGGAAGAGGGACCCGGCAAATTCACCCCTCCACTTT. Its translation: CAWKRDPANSPLHF. The chain is built from TRBV30 and TRBJ1-6, with D perhaps TRBD1 (5 bases). With 4 bases removed from V and 7 bases from J, the gap between germline ends came to 14 bases. The CDR3 totals 14 residues. CDR1 and CDR2 from the germline V gene are GTSNPN and SVGIG (reference sequence). Variable domain in full (rest from reference TRBV30 and TRBJ1-6): SQTIHQWPATLVQPVGSPLSLECTVEGTSNPNLYWYRQAAGRGLQLLFYSVGIGQISSEVPQNLSASRPQDRQFILSSKKLLLSDSGFYLCAWKRDPANSPLHFGNGTRLTVT.

This clonotype came up a few times. V usage is TRBV5-1 and J usage is TRBJ1-2, with D tentatively TRBD1 (6 bases). Trimming left V 4 bases short and J 0 bases short, with 10 bases between. The CDR3 loop spans 14 amino acids. Germline CDR1 and CDR2: SGHRS and YFSETQ. CDR3 sequence reads: CASSLTGANYGYTF. The DNA of the CDR3 is TGCGCCAGCAGCCTGACAGGAGCTAACTATGGCTACACCTTC.

In the case of this clonotype: Sequence at one end of the junction differs from germline and may be a read error. J is TRBJ2-7 and V is TRBV4-2; 13 nucleotides agree with TRBD2. The CDR3 is made up of 16 amino acids. Germline values: CDR1 LGHNA, CDR2 YNFKEQ. The chain's CDR3 is CASSLPVTSGRSEQYF. In DNA form, the CDR3 reads TGTGCCAGCAGCCTTCCCGTGACTAGCGGGAGGAGCGAGCAATACTTC.

A note on this clonotype: A much larger clone lies a single base off, so this may be a read error. CDR3: CASSSGLAGAGETQYF. DNA for the CDR3: TGTGCCAGCAGCTCCGGACTAGCGGGAGCAGGGGAGACCCAGTACTTC. This sequence joins TRBV7-9 and TRBJ2-5; 13 nucleotides agree with TRBD2. This CDR3 region has 16 residues. From germline, CDR1 is SEHNR and CDR2 FQNEAQ (reference sequence). V lost 4 bases and J lost 5; bases outside the gene matches: 7.

This clonotype was counted a single time. A junction end diverges from the germline sequence, so it may reflect a read error. The rearrangement joins TRBV10-3 to TRBJ2-3; 10 nucleotides line up with TRBD1. Germline V gene lookup returns CDR1 ENHRY and CDR2 SYGVKD. The CDR3 runs to 15 residues. The CDR3 nucleotides read TGTGTCATCGGATCGACAGGGGGCCGGGCAGATACGCAGTATTTT. Its protein is CVIGSTGGRADTQYF.

This clonotype has ten or more counts. The chain joins TRBV5-6 to TRBJ1-2; D gene ambiguous. Germline V gene sequence: CDR1 SGHDT, CDR2 YYEEEE. This CDR3 contains 13 residues. The ends were cut back, 1 base at V and 4 bases at J, with 8 bases in the middle. The CDR3 loop is CASSLRAIYGYTF. The CDR3 bases are TGTGCCAGCAGCTTGAGGGCGATCTATGGCTACACCTTC.

This clonotype was detected only a few times. The J gene is TRBJ2-7, the V gene TRBV28; no clear D. Trimming cost V 7 bases and J 2 bases, with 9 bases left between them. Per germline, CDR1 MDHEN and CDR2 SYDVKM. The CDR3 totals 12 residues. The CDR3 spells CASNAEPYEQYF. DNA for the CDR3: TGTGCCAGCAACGCTGAACCCTACGAGCAGTACTTC.

The chain combines TRBV4-2 with TRBJ2-3; 16 positions agree with TRBD2. Germline V gene lookup returns CDR1 LGHNA and CDR2 YNFKEQ. The V gene end was trimmed by 0 bases and the J gene end by 4 bases; junction bases not matched to a gene: 10. The CDR3 is 20 residues long. The CDR3 spells CASSQDARGTSGRGPDTQYF. CDR3 DNA sequence: TGTGCCAGCAGCCAAGACGCCCGCGGGACTAGCGGGAGGGGCCCAGATACGCAGTATTTT.

This clonotype has ten or more counts. The chain combines TRBV7-9 with TRBJ2-3; tentatively, D is TRBD2 (5 bases). Germline V gives CDR1 SEHNR, CDR2 FQNEAQ (reference sequence). Trimming cost V 6 bases and J 3 bases, with 7 bases left between them. This CDR3 is 12 amino acids long. Here the CDR3 reads CASSPGTDTQYF. CDR3 nucleotide sequence: TGTGCCAGCAGTCCGGGAACAGATACGCAGTATTTT.

This clonotype has a count of ten or more. The chain uses TRBV24-1 and TRBJ1-5; tentative D call: TRBD1 (5 bases). The germline CDR1 and CDR2 sequences are KGHDR and SFDVKD. V gave up 5 bases and J gave up 1 base, with 11 bases separating them. This CDR3 has 15 residues. CDR3 nucleotides: TGTGCCACCAGTGGAAGTTGGGACAGCAATCAGCCCCAGCATTTT. Translating it yields CATSGSWDSNQPQHF.

This clonotype was recorded many times. The chain uses TRBV5-1 and TRBJ1-6, with D tentatively TRBD1 (5 bases). The CDR3 sequence is 15 residues long. V was pared by 0 bases and J by 8 bases, with 12 bases between. Germline CDR1 is SGHRS and CDR2 is YFSETQ. CDR3 DNA: TGCGCCAGCAGCTTGGGGGGCAAAAGAGATTCACCCCTCCACTTT. Protein sequence: CASSLGGKRDSPLHF.

This clonotype was observed a handful of times. V and J are TRBV28 and TRBJ1-4; tentatively, D is TRBD1 (5 bases). This CDR3 has 13 amino acids. In germline, CDR1 is MDHEN, CDR2 SYDVKM. V lost 7 bases to trimming and J lost 10 bases, with 16 bases between them. The CDR3: CASTPGGGGKLFF. For the CDR3, the DNA is TGTGCCAGCACCCCCGGGGGGGGAGGAAAACTGTTTTTT.